Sequencing of this T cell receptor beta chain was carried out in a study of cytomegalovirus exposure and HLA in healthy donors. In germline, CDR1 is MNHEY, CDR2 SVGAGI. The CDR3 consists of 14 residues. The ends were cut back, 0 bases at V and 4 bases at J, with 9 bases in the middle. The PCR contained 60 Vbeta and 13 Jbeta primers. Produced via immunoSEQ multiplex PCR; TCRdb's table is partial and in-frame only. The sample lists 120,000 or so clones, approximately 80% occurring once. This clone occurred a few times. The chain joins TRBV6-5 to TRBJ1-1; no definite D call. The receptor comes from a woman aged 40 to 50 in good health and CMV-seronegative. The sequenced sample was PBMCs. The CDR3 DNA sequence: TGTGCCAGCAGTTACTCTGGGGAGGGCACTGAAGCTTTCTTT. This encodes CASSYSGEGTEAFF.